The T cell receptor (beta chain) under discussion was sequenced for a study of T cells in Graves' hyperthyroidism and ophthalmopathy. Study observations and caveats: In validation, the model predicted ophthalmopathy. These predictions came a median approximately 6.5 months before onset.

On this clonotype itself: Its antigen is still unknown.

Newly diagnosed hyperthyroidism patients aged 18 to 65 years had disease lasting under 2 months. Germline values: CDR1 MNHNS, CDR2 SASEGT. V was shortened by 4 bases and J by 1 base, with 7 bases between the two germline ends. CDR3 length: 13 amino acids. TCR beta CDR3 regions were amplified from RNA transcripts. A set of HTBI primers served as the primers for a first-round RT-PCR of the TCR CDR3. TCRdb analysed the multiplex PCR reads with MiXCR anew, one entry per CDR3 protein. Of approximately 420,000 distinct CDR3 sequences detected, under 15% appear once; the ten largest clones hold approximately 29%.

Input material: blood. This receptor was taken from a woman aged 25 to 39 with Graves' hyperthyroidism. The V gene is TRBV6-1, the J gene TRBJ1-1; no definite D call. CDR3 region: CASSGRGNTEAFF. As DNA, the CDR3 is TGTGCCAGCAGTGGGCGGGGGAACACTGAAGCTTTCTTT.